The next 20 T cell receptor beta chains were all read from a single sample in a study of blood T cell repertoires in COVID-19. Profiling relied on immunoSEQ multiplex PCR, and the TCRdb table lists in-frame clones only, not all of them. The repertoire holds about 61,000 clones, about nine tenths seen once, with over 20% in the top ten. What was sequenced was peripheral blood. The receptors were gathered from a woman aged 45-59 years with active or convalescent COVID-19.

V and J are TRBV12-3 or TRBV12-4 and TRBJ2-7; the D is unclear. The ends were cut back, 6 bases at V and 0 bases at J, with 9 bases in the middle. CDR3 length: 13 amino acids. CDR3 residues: CASSLRSSYEQYF. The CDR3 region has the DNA TGTGCCAGCAGCCTTAGGAGCTCCTACGAGCAGTACTTC.

CDR3 sequence reads: CASSFVASADTQYF. CDR3 in DNA: TGTGCCAGCAGCTTCGTCGCGTCTGCAGATACGCAGTATTTT. This rearrangement joins TRBV7-3 to TRBJ2-3; D not certain. This CDR3 comprises 14 residues. Trimming left V 3 bases short and J 4 bases short, with 11 bases between. CDR1 and CDR2 from the germline V gene are SGHTA and FQGTGA. Looking up the rest from reference TRBV7-3 and TRBJ2-3 gives the full variable domain: GAGVSQTPSNKVTEKGKYVELRCDPISGHTALYWYRQSLGQGPEFLIYFQGTGAADDSGLPNDRFFAVRPEGSVSTLKIQRTERGDSAVYLCASSFVASADTQYFGPGTRLTVL.

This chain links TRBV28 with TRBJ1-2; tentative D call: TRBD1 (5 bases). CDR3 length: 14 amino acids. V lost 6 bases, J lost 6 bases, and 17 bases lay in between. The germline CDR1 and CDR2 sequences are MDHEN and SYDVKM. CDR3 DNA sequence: TGTGCCAGCAGCTGGGTTTCGGACAAGGATGGCTACACCTTC. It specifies CASSWVSDKDGYTF.

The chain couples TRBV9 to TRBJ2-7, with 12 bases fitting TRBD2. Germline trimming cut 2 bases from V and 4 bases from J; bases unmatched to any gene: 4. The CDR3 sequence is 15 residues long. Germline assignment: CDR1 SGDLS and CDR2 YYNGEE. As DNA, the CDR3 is TGTGCCAGCAGCGTGGGGACTAGCGGGTATTACGAGCAGTACTTC. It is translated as CASSVGTSGYYEQYF.

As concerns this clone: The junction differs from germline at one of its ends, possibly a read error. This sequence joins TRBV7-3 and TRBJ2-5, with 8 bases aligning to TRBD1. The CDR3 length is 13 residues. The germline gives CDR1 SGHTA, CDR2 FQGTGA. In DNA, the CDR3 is TGTGCCAGCAGCTTAACGAAAAGGGACAGGTTGAACTTC. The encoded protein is CASSLTKRDRLNF.

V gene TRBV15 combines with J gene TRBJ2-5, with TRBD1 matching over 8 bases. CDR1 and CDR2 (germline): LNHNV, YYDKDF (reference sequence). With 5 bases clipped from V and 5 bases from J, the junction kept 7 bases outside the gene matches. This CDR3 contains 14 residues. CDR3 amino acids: CATSGQGQRETQYF. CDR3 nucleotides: TGTGCCACCAGCGGACAGGGTCAGAGGGAGACCCAGTACTTC.

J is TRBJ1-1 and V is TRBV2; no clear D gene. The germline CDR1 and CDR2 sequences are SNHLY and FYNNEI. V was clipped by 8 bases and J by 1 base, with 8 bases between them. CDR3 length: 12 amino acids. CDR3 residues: CASVQENTEAFF. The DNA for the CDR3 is TGTGCCAGCGTCCAGGAGAACACTGAAGCTTTCTTT.

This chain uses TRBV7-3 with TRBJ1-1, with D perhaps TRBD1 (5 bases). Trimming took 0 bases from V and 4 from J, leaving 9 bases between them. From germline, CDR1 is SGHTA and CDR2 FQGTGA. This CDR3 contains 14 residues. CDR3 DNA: TGTGCCAGCAGCTTAACGGGGGGAGGCACTGAAGCTTTCTTT. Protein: CASSLTGGGTEAFF.

CDR3 nucleotide sequence: TGTGCCAGCAGCGGACAGGAGCAAACCTATGGCTACACCTTC. This encodes CASSGQEQTYGYTF. The chain is built from TRBV7-9 and TRBJ1-2, with 7 bases that match TRBD1. The CDR3 totals 14 residues. Germline CDR1 reads SEHNR; CDR2 reads FQNEAQ (reference sequence). V was pared by 5 bases and J by 4 bases, with 7 bases of the junction left unmatched.

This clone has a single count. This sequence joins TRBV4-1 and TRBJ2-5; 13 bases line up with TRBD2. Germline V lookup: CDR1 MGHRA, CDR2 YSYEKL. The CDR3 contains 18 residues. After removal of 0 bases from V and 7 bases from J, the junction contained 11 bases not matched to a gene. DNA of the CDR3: TGCGCCAGCAGCCAAGAACCCTGGACTAGCGGGAGCCGGGGGACCCAGTACTTC. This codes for CASSQEPWTSGSRGTQYF.

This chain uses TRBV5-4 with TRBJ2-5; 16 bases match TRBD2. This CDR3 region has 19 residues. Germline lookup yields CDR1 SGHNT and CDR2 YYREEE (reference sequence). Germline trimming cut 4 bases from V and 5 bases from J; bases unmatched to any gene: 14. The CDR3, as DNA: TGTGCCAGCAGCAGAACGGGACTAGCGGGAGGGCCGTCCCGGGAGACCCAGTACTTC. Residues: CASSRTGLAGGPSRETQYF.

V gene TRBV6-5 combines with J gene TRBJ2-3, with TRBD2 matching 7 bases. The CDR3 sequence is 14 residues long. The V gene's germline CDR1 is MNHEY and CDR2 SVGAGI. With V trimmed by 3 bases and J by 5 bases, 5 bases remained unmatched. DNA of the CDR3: TGTGCCAGCAGTTATGGGACTAACTTAGATACGCAGTATTTT. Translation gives CASSYGTNLDTQYF.

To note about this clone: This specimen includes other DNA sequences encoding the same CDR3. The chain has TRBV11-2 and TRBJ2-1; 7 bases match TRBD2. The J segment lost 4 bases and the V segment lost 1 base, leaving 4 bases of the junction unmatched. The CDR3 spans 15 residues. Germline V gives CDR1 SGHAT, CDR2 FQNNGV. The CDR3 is CASSLGLAEYNEQFF. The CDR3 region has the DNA TGTGCCAGCAGCTTAGGGCTAGCGGAGTACAATGAGCAGTTCTTC.

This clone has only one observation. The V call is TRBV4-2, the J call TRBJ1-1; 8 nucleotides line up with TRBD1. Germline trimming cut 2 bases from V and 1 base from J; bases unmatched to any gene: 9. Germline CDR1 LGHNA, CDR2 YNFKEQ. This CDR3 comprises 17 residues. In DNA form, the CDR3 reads TGTGCCAGCAGCCAATCCAGGGGGCTCGGACAGAACACTGAAGCTTTCTTT. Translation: CASSQSRGLGQNTEAFF.

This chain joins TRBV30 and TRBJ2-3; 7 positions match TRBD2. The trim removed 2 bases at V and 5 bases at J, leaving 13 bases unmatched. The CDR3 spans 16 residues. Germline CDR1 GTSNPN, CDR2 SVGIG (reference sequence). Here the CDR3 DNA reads TGTGCCTGGAGTAACATAACCCCTAGCGGCCAAGATACGCAGTATTTT. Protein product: CAWSNITPSGQDTQYF.

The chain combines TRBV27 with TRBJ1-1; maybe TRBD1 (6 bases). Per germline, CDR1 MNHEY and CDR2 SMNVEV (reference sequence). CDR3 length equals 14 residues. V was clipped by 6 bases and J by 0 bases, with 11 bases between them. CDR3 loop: CASSRGQLNTEAFF. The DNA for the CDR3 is TGTGCCAGCAGCCGAGGACAGTTGAACACTGAAGCTTTCTTT.

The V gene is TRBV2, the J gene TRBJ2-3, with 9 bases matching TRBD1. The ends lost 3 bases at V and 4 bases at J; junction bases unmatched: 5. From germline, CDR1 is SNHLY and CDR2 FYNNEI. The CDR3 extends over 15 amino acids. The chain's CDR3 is CASSDGQGSPDTQYF. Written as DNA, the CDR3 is TGTGCCAGCAGTGATGGACAGGGGAGTCCAGATACGCAGTATTTT.

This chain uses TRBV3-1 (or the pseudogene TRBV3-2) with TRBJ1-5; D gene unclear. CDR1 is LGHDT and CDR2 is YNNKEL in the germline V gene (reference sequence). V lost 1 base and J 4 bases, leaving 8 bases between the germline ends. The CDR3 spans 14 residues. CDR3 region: CASSQVGGNQPQHF. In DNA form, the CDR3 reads TGTGCCAGCAGCCAAGTAGGAGGGAATCAGCCCCAGCATTTT.

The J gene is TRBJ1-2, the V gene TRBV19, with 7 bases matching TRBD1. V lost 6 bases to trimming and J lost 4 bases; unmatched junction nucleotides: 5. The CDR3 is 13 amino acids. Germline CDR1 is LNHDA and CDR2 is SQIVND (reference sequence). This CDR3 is CASRGGQSYGYTF. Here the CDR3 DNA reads TGTGCCAGTAGAGGGGGACAGAGCTATGGCTACACCTTC.

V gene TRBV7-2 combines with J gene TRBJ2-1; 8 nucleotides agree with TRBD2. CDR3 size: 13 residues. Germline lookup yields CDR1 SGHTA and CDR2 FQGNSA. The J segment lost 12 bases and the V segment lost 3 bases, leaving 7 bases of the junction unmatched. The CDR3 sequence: CASSLPGLGLQFF. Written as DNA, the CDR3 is TGTGCCAGCAGCTTGCCGGGACTAGGGTTGCAGTTCTTC.